The T cell receptor (beta chain) described here comes from a study of shared clonotypes between healthy human individuals. Generated by immunoSEQ multiplex PCR, the TCRdb table keeps only in-frame clones and is missing some. The data show some 1,400,000 clones, more than 95% seen once. CDR3 length: 15 amino acids. The V gene's germline CDR1 is MDHEN and CDR2 SYDVKM. Trimming at V came to 3 bases and at J to 3 bases, leaving 7 bases not matched to a gene. V usage is TRBV28 and J usage is TRBJ1-1, with 7 bases identical to TRBD1. Sample: naive CD4+ T cells sorted from blood. Subset in this sample: CD45RA+ positively selected. The clonotype originates from a man between 25 and 39 years old in good health. CDR3 DNA sequence: TGTGCCAGCAGTTTTAGGGGGCGAGGGGACACTGAAGCTTTCTTT. Translation: CASSFRGRGDTEAFF.